These 20 T cell receptor beta chains share one sample of origin, sequenced in a study of identical twins. TCRdb re-called the 5' RACE reads with MiXCR, one entry per CDR3 protein. The sample includes about 690,000 distinct CDR3 sequences, around 20% seen only once; the top ten take around 4.5%. The same specimen was also included in a second study, on T cells expressing NK-cell markers.

Sequenced material: PBMCs. These receptors were obtained from a woman under 30 in good health.

The chain joins TRBV12-3 or TRBV12-4 to TRBJ1-1, with D perhaps matching TRBD1 (5 bases). The germline V and J ends were trimmed by 5 bases and 4 bases, with 14 bases remaining between them. There are 14 residues in the CDR3. CDR3 region: CASSPTRGSTEAFF. CDR3 in DNA: TGTGCCAGCAGTCCCACACGGGGGAGCACTGAAGCTTTCTTT.

The sample holds a few counts of this clonotype. The V call is TRBV12-3 or TRBV12-4, the J call TRBJ2-1; no clear D gene. Trimming pared 3 bases from V and 6 bases from J, leaving 15 bases between. CDR3 length: 15 amino acids. The CDR3 reads CASSFTGPGFNEQFF. As DNA, the CDR3 is TGTGCCAGCAGTTTTACCGGCCCCGGATTCAATGAGCAGTTCTTC.

This clonotype was seen a few times. The chain recombines TRBV20-1 with TRBJ2-7, with TRBD2 identical over 7 bases. The germline V gene has CDR1 DFQATT and CDR2 SNEGSKA (reference sequence). The V and J ends lost 3 bases and 7 bases, in that order; junction bases with no gene match: 9. The CDR3 sequence is 13 residues long. The CDR3 nucleotides read TGCAGTGCTAGGGTGGGAGGGCCGAGTGAGCAGTACTTC. It codes for CSARVGGPSEQYF.

This clonotype has more than one count but fewer than ten. The V gene is TRBV20-1, the J gene TRBJ2-3, with D possibly being TRBD1 (5 bases). CDR1 and CDR2 (germline): DFQATT, SNEGSKA (reference sequence). The V end lost 6 bases, the J end lost 0 bases, and 13 bases lay between the germline ends. This CDR3 is 14 amino acids long. This CDR3 reads CSALGVTSTDTQYF. As DNA, the CDR3 is TGCAGTGCCCTAGGGGTGACTAGCACAGATACGCAGTATTTT.

In its sample, this clonotype was seen many times. The chain combines TRBV29-1 with TRBJ2-3, with no clear D. This CDR3 comprises 14 residues. Trimming cost V 3 bases and J 0 bases, with 10 bases left between them. Germline CDR1 and CDR2: SQVTM and ANQGSEA. CDR3 in DNA: TGCAGCGTTGACTATTCTGTTAGCACAGATACGCAGTATTTT. As protein: CSVDYSVSTDTQYF.

This clonotype was seen at least ten times. The chain carries TRBV20-1 and TRBJ1-2; no clear D gene. V was cut by 3 bases and J by 10 bases, with 18 bases left in between. CDR3 length: 13 amino acids. The germline V gene encodes CDR1 DFQATT and CDR2 SNEGSKA (reference sequence). CDR3 nucleotide sequence: TGCAGTGCTAGGGTCCCTGGGTTTGTGCCCTACACCTTC. It encodes CSARVPGFVPYTF.

This clonotype was counted between two and nine times. This chain joins TRBV20-1 and TRBJ1-1; perhaps TRBD1 as D (6 bases). Germline values: CDR1 DFQATT, CDR2 SNEGSKA (reference sequence). V lost 6 bases and J lost 7, with 24 bases in between. This CDR3 has 15 amino acids. The CDR3 is CSARTGGPRYGEAFF. The CDR3 nucleotides read TGCAGTGCCCGGACCGGGGGGCCTAGATATGGTGAAGCTTTCTTT.

This clonotype was detected many times. The chain employs TRBV20-1 and TRBJ1-2, with D hard to call. The germline V gene has CDR1 DFQATT and CDR2 SNEGSKA (reference sequence). The CDR3 has 11 amino acids. V shed 5 bases and J shed 2 bases, with 6 bases lying between them. CDR3 residues: CSAPVNYGYTF. The CDR3 region has the DNA TGCAGTGCTCCAGTAAACTATGGCTACACCTTC.

This clonotype was seen a handful of times. The chain recombines TRBV7-8 with TRBJ2-1, with 12 bases lining up with TRBD2. This CDR3 contains 17 residues. CDR1 and CDR2 from the germline V gene are SGHVS and FQNEAQ. V shed 4 bases and J 8 bases; nucleotides not matched to a gene: 12. The CDR3 coding sequence is TGTGCCAGCAGCTGGCTTCCTAGCGGGAGGGCCGGGGATGAGCAGTTCTTC. Protein product: CASSWLPSGRAGDEQFF.

The rearrangement uses TRBV7-9 and TRBJ1-4; unclear D gene. The CDR3 is made up of 13 amino acids. Per the germline V gene, CDR1 is SEHNR and CDR2 is FQNEAQ (reference sequence). Trimming shortened V by 4 bases and J by 11 bases, and 14 bases separated the two germline ends. This CDR3 is CASSSVMGDKLFF. The CDR3 DNA sequence: TGTGCCAGCAGCTCTGTGATGGGTGATAAACTGTTTTTT. Based on the CDR3 plus reference TRBV7-9 and TRBJ1-4, the full variable domain is DTGVSQNPRHKITKRGQNVTFRCDPISEHNRLYWYRQTLGQGPEFLTYFQNEAQLEKSRLLSDRFSAERPKGSFSTLEIQRTEQGDSAMYLCASSSVMGDKLFFGSGTQLSVL.

This clonotype was seen ten or more times. This chain joins TRBV20-1 and TRBJ2-2; D call uncertain. Germline V gene lookup returns CDR1 DFQATT and CDR2 SNEGSKA (reference sequence). Between the trimmed V and J ends, which lost 7 bases and 6 bases, there was a span of 12 bases. The CDR3 has 12 residues. CDR3 in DNA: TGCAGTGTTAGGAAAGGGCCCGGGGAGCTGTTTTTT. This codes for CSVRKGPGELFF.

Only a few counts were recorded for this clonotype. The chain has TRBV4-2 and TRBJ2-7; D possibly corresponds to TRBD1 (5 bases). Trimming took 0 bases from V and 0 from J, leaving 9 bases between them. The CDR3 has 15 residues. CDR1 is LGHNA and CDR2 is YNFKEQ in the germline V gene. The CDR3 sequence is CASSQDGAVSYEQYF. CDR3 DNA sequence: TGTGCCAGCAGCCAAGATGGGGCGGTCTCCTACGAGCAGTACTTC.

V is TRBV7-2 and J is TRBJ2-3; maybe TRBD1 (5 bases). The V end lost 4 bases, the J end lost 1 base, and 15 bases lay between the germline ends. Per the germline V gene, CDR1 is SGHTA and CDR2 is FQGNSA. CDR3 length: 16 residues. CDR3 sequence (DNA): TGTGCCAGCAGCTCACTCAGGGTCAGAGGCACAGATACGCAGTATTTT. Amino acids: CASSSLRVRGTDTQYF. The complete variable domain, with remaining parts taken from reference TRBV7-2 and TRBJ2-3, reads GAGVSQSPSNKVTEKGKDVELRCDPISGHTALYWYRQSLGQGLEFLIYFQGNSAPDKSGLPSDRFSAERTGGSVSTLTIQRTQQEDSAVYLCASSSLRVRGTDTQYFGPGTRLTVL.

V usage is TRBV6-1 and J usage is TRBJ2-1; 7 bases line up with TRBD2. CDR1 and CDR2 (germline): MNHNS, SASEGT. Germline trimming cut 5 bases from V and 10 bases from J; bases unmatched to any gene: 5. CDR3 length: 12 amino acids. CDR3 loop: CASSTQAGEQFF. DNA of the CDR3: TGTGCCAGCAGTACCCAAGCGGGGGAGCAGTTCTTC.

The chain uses TRBV10-3 and TRBJ2-3, with D possibly being TRBD1 or TRBD2 (5 bases each). V was clipped by 7 bases and J by 2 bases, with 16 bases between them. Germline V lookup: CDR1 ENHRY, CDR2 SYGVKD. There are 15 residues in the CDR3. The DNA of the CDR3 is TGTGCCATCATCCCGGGGCGGGCCGACACAGATACGCAGTATTTT. It is translated as CAIIPGRADTDTQYF.

DNA for the CDR3: TGTGCCAGCAGCTTTTTGCGGAATAATTCACCCCTCCACTTT. Encoded protein: CASSFLRNNSPLHF. The chain employs TRBV7-9 and TRBJ1-6; the D is unclear. The CDR3 is 14 residues long. Between the trimmed V and J ends, which lost 3 bases and 5 bases, there was a span of 8 bases. Germline V gene data show CDR1 as SEHNR and CDR2 as FQNEAQ (reference sequence).

This clonotype was detected a few times. The chain has TRBV7-2 and TRBJ2-7, with a tentative D call TRBD2 (5 bases). Germline values: CDR1 SGHTA, CDR2 FQGNSA. Between the trimmed V and J ends, which lost 8 bases and 7 bases, there was a span of 18 bases. This CDR3 region has 13 residues. The DNA of the CDR3 is TGTGCCAGCGGGTTCGGACTCCCCAAGGAGCAGTACTTC. Translating it yields CASGFGLPKEQYF. Together with reference TRBV7-2 and TRBJ2-7, the CDR3 gives the full variable domain: GAGVSQSPSNKVTEKGKDVELRCDPISGHTALYWYRQSLGQGLEFLIYFQGNSAPDKSGLPSDRFSAERTGGSVSTLTIQRTQQEDSAVYLCASGFGLPKEQYFGPGTRLTVT.

This clonotype was counted many times. V usage is TRBV20-1 and J usage is TRBJ1-3, with a possible D match to TRBD1 (5 bases). The CDR3 has 15 residues. Germline-derived CDR1 and CDR2 are DFQATT and SNEGSKA (reference sequence). V lost 0 bases, J lost 0 bases, and 9 bases lay in between. CDR3 in DNA: TGCAGTGCTAGAGAACGGGACCGCTCTGGAAACACCATATATTTT. It is translated as CSARERDRSGNTIYF.

The CDR3 DNA follows: TGCAGTGCTAGCCAGCCTAGCGGGGGGACCTACGAGCAGTACTTC. It encodes CSASQPSGGTYEQYF. This chain connects TRBV20-1 to TRBJ2-7; 11 nucleotides line up with TRBD2. This CDR3 has 15 residues. CDR1 DFQATT and CDR2 SNEGSKA come from the germline V gene (reference sequence). J lost 2 bases, V lost 3 bases, and 6 bases had no gene match.

This chain links TRBV10-3 with TRBJ1-5; tentatively, D is TRBD1 (5 bases). Germline loops: CDR1 ENHRY, CDR2 SYGVKD. The germline V and J ends were trimmed by 2 bases and 7 bases, with 15 bases remaining between them. This CDR3 comprises 15 residues. Written as DNA, the CDR3 is TGTGCCATCAGTGAGGCGGGCCCGGGGGGGCAGCCCCAGCATTTT. Protein sequence: CAISEAGPGGQPQHF.